This T cell receptor (beta chain) was identified during a study of immune evolution from preneoplasia to lung adenocarcinoma. TCRdb's table, derived via immunoSEQ multiplex PCR, lists solely in-frame clones and lacks some. The table shows around 8,000 clones, with 78% occurring only once. The V gene lost 1 base and the J gene lost 3 bases, with 9 bases spanning the gap. The germline CDR1 and CDR2 sequences are MDHEN and SYDVKM. The CDR3 is made up of 14 amino acids. This receptor was obtained from a donor of 70 years or more with lung adenocarcinoma. The V call is TRBV28, the J call TRBJ1-1; D is unclear. Sequencing was done on a sample of FFPE minimally invasive lung adenocarcinoma tissue. For the CDR3, the DNA is TGTGCCAGCAGTTTATCCCAGCGACACACTGAAGCTTTCTTT. It specifies CASSLSQRHTEAFF. Variable domain in full (rest from reference TRBV28 and TRBJ1-1): DVKVTQSSRYLVKRTGEKVFLECVQDMDHENMFWYRQDPGLGLRLIYFSYDVKMKEKGDIPEGYSVSREKKERFSLILESASTNQTSMYLCASSLSQRHTEAFFGQGTRLTVV.